The rows below give T cell receptor beta chains drawn from one sample of a study of T cells in localized non-small cell lung cancer. Using immunoSEQ multiplex PCR, the repertoire was profiled, and TCRdb retains in-frame clones only, with some absent. Among 26,000 or so clones, 87% were seen once, and the ten largest hold approximately 7.5%. The starting material was peripheral blood, obtained before any cancer treatment. These receptors came from a male donor aged 60 or over with stage I lung adenocarcinoma. Both conserved end residues are part of each CDR3. A D gene is named only where the DNA matches it firmly. Expanded clones get a size class; other rows say once, few or many, or leave the size out.

clone size,V gene,D gene,J gene,CDR3 DNA,CDR3 protein
NA,TRBV30,NA,TRBJ1-4,TGTGCCTGGGCCGTTAGTGAGGGGGAAAAACTGTTTTTT,CAWAVSEGEKLFF
NA,TRBV7-6,NA,TRBJ2-1,TGTGCCAGCAGCTTAGCCTTCCTCTACAATGAGCAGTTCTTC,CASSLAFLYNEQFF
NA,TRBV5-1,NA,TRBJ1-1,TGCGCCAGCCAGAGGAGACACCACTCCAGGGGAGACACTGAAGCTTTCTTT,CASQRRHHSRGDTEAFF
NA,TRBV5-4,TRBD1,TRBJ2-7,TGTGCCAGCAGCTCGGGGGACAGGGGAGTCGAGCAGTACTTC,CASSSGDRGVEQYF
NA,TRBV10-1,NA,TRBJ2-7,TGCGCCAGCATGCCGTCGGGACGGCTAAAAACCTACGAGCAGTACTTC,CASMPSGRLKTYEQYF
NA,TRBV19,NA,TRBJ2-5,TGTGCCAGTAGTATAGATTCAGGGGGGGAGACCCAGTACTTC,CASSIDSGGETQYF
NA,TRBV7-2,TRBD2,TRBJ2-1,TGTGCCAGCAGCTTATCGGGACTAGCGGGGGGGCCGGCAGGGCAGTTCTTC,CASSLSGLAGGPAGQFF
NA,TRBV5-4,TRBD1,TRBJ2-5,TGTGCCAGCAGCGAGGGACAGCAACAAGAGACCCAGTACTTC,CASSEGQQQETQYF
NA,TRBV4-1,TRBD1,TRBJ1-2,TGCGCCAGCAGCCAAGATCTGGTAGGACAGGGGAATGGCTACACCTTC,CASSQDLVGQGNGYTF
NA,TRBV9,TRBD1,TRBJ2-3,TGTGCCAGCACCCAAGGGGCGGACAGGGGCCTCAGAGATACGCAGTATTTT,CASTQGADRGLRDTQYF
NA,TRBV7-2,NA,TRBJ2-7,TGTGCCAGCAGCTTATATTCAGGGGACGAGCAGTACTTC,CASSLYSGDEQYF
few,TRBV5-6,NA,TRBJ1-1,TGTGCCAGCAGCAACCGATTTAGGACTACTGAAATGAACACTGAAGCTTTCTTT,CASSNRFRTTEMNTEAFF
NA,TRBV4-2,TRBD2,TRBJ2-3,TGTGCCAGCAGGTCGGGGGGACTCACAGATACGCAGTATTTT,CASRSGGLTDTQYF
NA,TRBV7-2,NA,TRBJ2-7,TGTGCCAGCACCAATCCGAGCTCCTACGAGCAGTACTTC,CASTNPSSYEQYF
NA,TRBV20-1,TRBD1,TRBJ2-7,TGCAGTGCGTACGACAGGGACGAGCAGTACTTC,CSAYDRDEQYF
NA,TRBV5-1,TRBD1,TRBJ1-2,TGCGCCAGCAGCCTAATACAGGGGACGAATGGCTACACCTTC,CASSLIQGTNGYTF
NA,TRBV29-1,TRBD1,TRBJ1-2,TGCAGCGTTGTGAGGTCAGGGGGCTATGGCTACACCTTC,CSVVRSGGYGYTF
NA,TRBV13,TRBD1,TRBJ1-1,TGTGCCAGCAGCCCCGGGACAGGGAACACTGAAGCTTTCTTT,CASSPGTGNTEAFF
NA,TRBV5-3,NA,TRBJ1-2,TGTGCCAGAAGCTTCGTCTCCCCGTACTACACCTTC,CARSFVSPYYTF
NA,TRBV7-5,NA,TRBJ1-1,TGTGTCAGAAGCTCCCCGTTAGGGTGGGACACTGAAGCTTTCTTT,CVRSSPLGWDTEAFF
NA,TRBV2,TRBD2,TRBJ2-2,TGTGCCAGCAGTCCGGGGGGGGCCGGGGAGCTGTTTTTT,CASSPGGAGELFF
NA,TRBV7-2,TRBD1,TRBJ1-1,TGTGCCAGCAGCCCGTCAACAGGGGTCTCTGGAGCTTTCTTT,CASSPSTGVSGAFF
NA,TRBV5-1,NA,TRBJ1-1,TGCGCCAGCAGCTTGAACAGGAACATGAACACTGAAGCTTTCTTT,CASSLNRNMNTEAFF
NA,TRBV5-4,NA,TRBJ1-2,TGTGCCAGCAGCTTGGAAGTCGGTGGCTACACCTTC,CASSLEVGGYTF
NA,TRBV30,NA,TRBJ2-3,TGTGGCGCAGCTAGCACAGATACGCAGTATTTT,CGAASTDTQYF
NA,TRBV28,NA,TRBJ1-2,TGTGCCAGCAGTTTACGGGGATCTCCGCAACGGAACTATGGCTACACCTTC,CASSLRGSPQRNYGYTF
NA,TRBV7-2,TRBD1,TRBJ1-2,TGTGCCAGCAGCTTAGAGAGGACAGGGAACTATGGCTACACCTTC,CASSLERTGNYGYTF